This TCR beta chain stems from a study of radiotherapy plus CTLA-4 blockade in lung cancer. The method was immunoSEQ multiplex PCR; TCRdb's version includes in-frame clones alone and lacks a portion of them. The data contain about 84,000 clones, approximately 79% of them singletons. Chemo-refractory metastatic non-small-cell lung cancer patients were treated with focal radiation plus CTLA-4 blockade with ipilimumab. With 5 bases removed from V and 5 bases from J, the gap between germline ends came to 21 bases. The CDR3 is made up of 16 amino acids. Germline loops: CDR1 SEHNR, CDR2 FQNEAQ (reference sequence). Findings and limits, study-wide: TCR clones of tumor origin grew in blood after radiotherapy plus ipilimumab.

As to this clone: Antigen specificity is unknown.

This sequence was found in a human donor with non-small cell lung cancer that progressed on radiotherapy plus ipilimumab. This chain uses TRBV7-9 with TRBJ1-2; no clear D. Source: peripheral blood, taken from a patient treated with radiotherapy plus ipilimumab. The CDR3 sequence is CASSPFGISNAYGYTF. The CDR3 DNA sequence: TGTGCCAGCAGCCCGTTCGGTATCAGCAATGCTTATGGCTACACCTTC.